A single sample gave rise to the 11 T cell receptor beta chains below, sequenced in a study of PD-1 blockade in classical Hodgkin lymphoma. TCRdb's table, derived via immunoSEQ multiplex PCR, lists solely in-frame clones and lacks some. The profile shows around 23,000 clones, 84% of them singletons. Sample time point: cycle 4 day 1 (C4D1), after 5 to 7 weeks of nivolumab. Relapse after autologous stem cell transplantation occurred in every patient, and brentuximab vedotin exposure varied. The source material was peripheral blood mononuclear cells (PBMCs), sampled before the fourth cycle of nivolumab. All receptors come from a human donor with classical Hodgkin lymphoma.

This clone has just one count. This rearrangement joins TRBV10-3 to TRBJ2-1, with D hard to call. V was clipped by 4 bases and J by 7 bases, with 11 bases between them. Germline CDR1 ENHRY, CDR2 SYGVKD. CDR3 length equals 13 residues. CDR3 loop: CAISGAAGNEQFF. The CDR3 nucleotides are TGTGCCATCAGTGGAGCCGCAGGTAATGAGCAGTTCTTC.

The rearrangement uses TRBV6-1 and TRBJ2-7; TRBD1 matches 8 bases. Germline V gene sequence: CDR1 MNHNS, CDR2 SASEGT. The CDR3 has 15 residues. Trimming took 7 bases from V and 1 from J; bases not matched to a gene: 9. CDR3 coding DNA: TGTGCCAGCACAGAATACGGACAGGGTTCCTACGAGCAGTACTTC. It codes for CASTEYGQGSYEQYF.

The rearrangement uses TRBV2 and TRBJ2-2, with 8 bases that match TRBD1. The CDR3 sequence is 15 residues long. The V and J ends lost 1 base and 5 bases, in that order; junction bases with no gene match: 3. Germline V gene sequence: CDR1 SNHLY, CDR2 FYNNEI. CDR3 amino acids: CASSEGTGLTGELFF. CDR3 DNA: TGTGCCAGCAGTGAAGGGACAGGGTTGACCGGGGAGCTGTTTTTT. Supplemented by reference TRBV2 and TRBJ2-2, the full variable domain reads EPEVTQTPSHQVTQMGQEVILRCVPISNHLYFYWYRQILGQKVEFLVSFYNNEISEKSEIFDDQFSVERPDGSNFTLKIRSTKLEDSAMYFCASSEGTGLTGELFFGEGSRLTVL.

This clone was observed a handful of times. CDR3 DNA: TGTGCCAGCAGCGTCGGGGGTGGGAGTTATGGCTACACCTTC. This gives the protein CASSVGGGSYGYTF. The genes are TRBV9 and TRBJ1-2, with D tentatively TRBD1 (5 bases). The CDR3 has 14 amino acids. The ends were cut back, 2 bases at V and 5 bases at J, with 13 bases in the middle. The germline CDR1 and CDR2 sequences are SGDLS and YYNGEE.

The chain is built from TRBV15 and TRBJ1-5; possible D gene TRBD1, 5 bases. Trimming cost V 0 bases and J 5 bases, with 11 bases left between them. The CDR3 is 15 amino acids. Germline V gene lookup returns CDR1 LNHNV and CDR2 YYDKDF (reference sequence). This CDR3 reads CATSRDKGIHQPQHF. DNA for the CDR3: TGTGCCACCAGCAGAGATAAGGGGATACATCAGCCCCAGCATTTT.

The chain combines TRBV15 with TRBJ2-2; 7 bases match TRBD1. Trimming at V came to 3 bases and at J to 6 bases, leaving 10 bases not matched to a gene. The germline CDR1 and CDR2 sequences are LNHNV and YYDKDF (reference sequence). The CDR3 consists of 16 residues. DNA for the CDR3: TGTGCCACCAGCAGGGTAGGGGGCTTATTCTCCGGGGAGCTGTTTTTT. Its translation is CATSRVGGLFSGELFF.

This sequence joins TRBV9 and TRBJ1-2, with 11 bases aligning to TRBD1. The V gene end was trimmed by 2 bases and the J gene end by 5 bases; junction bases not matched to a gene: 2. The germline gives CDR1 SGDLS, CDR2 YYNGEE. The CDR3 sequence is 14 residues long. The CDR3 sequence: CASSVGTGGYGYTF. In nucleotides, the CDR3 is TGTGCCAGCAGCGTTGGGACAGGGGGATATGGCTACACCTTC.

This rearrangement joins TRBV4-3 to TRBJ2-7, with a tentative D call TRBD2 (6 bases). The CDR3 has 15 amino acids. Trimming left V 4 bases short and J 5 bases short, with 18 bases between. Germline-derived CDR1 and CDR2 are LGHNA and YSLEER. The CDR3 reads CASSPARGARDEQYF. CDR3 coding DNA: TGCGCCAGCAGCCCTGCCCGCGGGGCGAGGGACGAGCAGTACTTC.

The chain's CDR3 is CASSNGQGADEQYF. CDR3 DNA: TGCGCCAGCAGCAACGGACAGGGGGCGGACGAGCAGTACTTC. The rearrangement uses TRBV5-1 and TRBJ2-7, with 11 bases fitting TRBD1. The germline V gene has CDR1 SGHRS and CDR2 YFSETQ. The CDR3 has 14 residues. Trimming at V came to 4 bases and at J to 5 bases, leaving 5 bases not matched to a gene.

The chain couples TRBV2 to TRBJ2-3; no firm D call. Germline lookup yields CDR1 SNHLY and CDR2 FYNNEI. V shed 7 bases and J shed 2 bases, with 13 bases lying between them. The CDR3 has 14 amino acids. The CDR3 sequence is CASKSQEHTDTQYF. For the CDR3, the DNA is TGTGCCAGCAAGAGCCAGGAGCACACAGATACGCAGTATTTT.

The chain carries TRBV25-1 and TRBJ2-2; D is perhaps TRBD1 (6 bases). Per germline, CDR1 MGHDK and CDR2 SYGVNS. The CDR3 spans 14 residues. V was shortened by 3 bases and J by 3 bases, with 8 bases between the two germline ends. The CDR3 reads CASSDDRYTGELFF. For the CDR3, the DNA is TGTGCCAGCAGTGATGACAGGTACACCGGGGAGCTGTTTTTT.